This entry lists 4 T cell receptor beta chains sequenced from one sample in a study of blood T cell repertoires in COVID-19. Measured with immunoSEQ multiplex PCR; TCRdb has only the in-frame clones, and not every one. This table holds 290,000 or so clones, approximately 86% found once. Sequencing was performed on PBMCs or T cells enriched from blood (not recorded which). Every receptor here comes from a woman aged 18 to 35 who had recovered from COVID-19.

The gene calls are TRBV10-1 and TRBJ2-2; no definite D call. Germline assignment: CDR1 WNHNN and CDR2 SYGVQD (reference sequence). With 0 bases removed from V and 4 bases from J, the gap between germline ends came to 6 bases. The CDR3 has 14 amino acids. CDR3 nucleotide sequence: TGCGCCAGCAGTGAGTCTTCGGTCACCGGGGAGCTGTTTTTT. Protein product: CASSESSVTGELFF.

This chain links TRBV7-2 with TRBJ1-6; TRBD1 might be the D (5 bases). Germline-derived CDR1 and CDR2 are SGHTA and FQGNSA. The CDR3 sequence is 14 residues long. V dropped 10 bases and J dropped 8 bases, with 18 bases sitting between them. CDR3 sequence (DNA): TGTGCCACCAGACAAAGGGGTAGGGATTCACCCCTCCACTTT. Protein product: CATRQRGRDSPLHF.

V is TRBV28 and J is TRBJ2-7, with 10 bases lining up with TRBD1. The CDR3 length is 12 residues. Germline CDR1 and CDR2: MDHEN and SYDVKM. Trimming removed 11 bases from V and 4 bases from J; junction bases left unmatched: 5. CDR3 in DNA: TGTGCCGTCCGGGACAGGGGTTACGAGCAGTACTTC. Translation gives CAVRDRGYEQYF.

V gene TRBV18 combines with J gene TRBJ1-2; 12 positions agree with TRBD1. CDR1 and CDR2 (germline): KGHSH, LQKENI. CDR3 length equals 14 residues. With V trimmed by 4 bases and J by 7 bases, 4 bases remained unmatched. In DNA, the CDR3 is TGTGCCAGCTCACAAAGGGACAGGGGGCTTGGCTACACCTTC. Its protein is CASSQRDRGLGYTF.